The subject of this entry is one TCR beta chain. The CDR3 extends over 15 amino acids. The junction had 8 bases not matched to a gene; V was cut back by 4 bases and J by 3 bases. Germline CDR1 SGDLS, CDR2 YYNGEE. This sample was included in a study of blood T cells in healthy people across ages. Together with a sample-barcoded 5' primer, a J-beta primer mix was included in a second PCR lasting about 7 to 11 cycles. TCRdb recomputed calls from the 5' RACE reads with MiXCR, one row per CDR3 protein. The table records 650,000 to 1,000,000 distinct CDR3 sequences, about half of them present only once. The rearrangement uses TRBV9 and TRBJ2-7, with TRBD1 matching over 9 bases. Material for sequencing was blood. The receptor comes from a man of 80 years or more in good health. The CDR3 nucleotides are TGTGCCAGCAGCTCCAGTCCGGGACAGGGCTACGAGCAGTACTTC. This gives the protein CASSSSPGQGYEQYF.